This T cell receptor beta chain was sequenced for a study of blood T cell repertoires in COVID-19. Looking at the study overall: Sites in the United States, Italy and Spain provided acute and convalescent COVID-19 samples. Sample material is recorded as cDNA or gDNA derived from T cells, B-cell-depleted T cells, or PBMCs.

Methods used by the authors: Using reference gene primer amplification, nucleated cell counts were estimated. TCRdb's table, derived via immunoSEQ multiplex PCR, lists solely in-frame clones and lacks some. For V, J and clone size, that table is used; D and trimming come from the DNA. The table shows 35,000 to 55,000 clones, with about 89% occurring only once. The CDR3 runs 14 residues. Germline loops: CDR1 LGHNA, CDR2 YSLEER. Trimming cost V 2 bases and J 3 bases, with 11 bases left between them. The sequence was obtained from a human donor in a cohort sampled during active COVID-19. The specimen was peripheral blood. The chain is built from TRBV4-3 and TRBJ2-7, with D possibly TRBD2 on 5 matching bases. The CDR3 sequence: CASSQWTGYYEQYF. In nucleotides, the CDR3 is TGCGCCAGCAGCCAATGGACTGGGTACTACGAGCAGTACTTC.